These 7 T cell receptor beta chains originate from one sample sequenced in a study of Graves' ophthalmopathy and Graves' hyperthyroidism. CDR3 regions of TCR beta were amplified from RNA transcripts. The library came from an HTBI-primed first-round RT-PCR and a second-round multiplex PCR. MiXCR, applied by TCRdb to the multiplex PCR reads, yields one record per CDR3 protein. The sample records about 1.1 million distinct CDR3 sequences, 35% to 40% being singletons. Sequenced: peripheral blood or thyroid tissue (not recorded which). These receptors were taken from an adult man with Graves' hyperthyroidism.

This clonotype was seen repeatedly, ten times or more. The CDR3 here is CASSPIFSGELFF. For the CDR3, the DNA is TGTGCCAGCAGTCCGATATTTAGCGGGGAGCTGTTTTTT. The chain carries TRBV7-8 and TRBJ2-2; D gene unclear. The CDR3 extends over 13 amino acids. Trimming left V 6 bases short and J 7 bases short, with 12 bases between. The germline V gene has CDR1 SGHVS and CDR2 FQNEAQ.

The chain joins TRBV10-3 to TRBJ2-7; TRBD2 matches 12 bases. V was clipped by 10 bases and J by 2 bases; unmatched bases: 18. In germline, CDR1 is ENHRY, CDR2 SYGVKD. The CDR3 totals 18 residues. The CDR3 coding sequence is TGTGCCACCAGAAGGTTCGGGACTAGCGGGTCAAATACCTACGAGCAGTACTTC. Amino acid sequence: CATRRFGTSGSNTYEQYF.

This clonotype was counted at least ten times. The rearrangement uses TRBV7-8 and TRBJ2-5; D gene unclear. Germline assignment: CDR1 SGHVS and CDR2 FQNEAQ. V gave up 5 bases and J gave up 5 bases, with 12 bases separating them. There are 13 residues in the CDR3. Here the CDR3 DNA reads TGTGCCAGCAGCCCTTACGCCTGGGAGACCCAGTACTTC. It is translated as CASSPYAWETQYF.

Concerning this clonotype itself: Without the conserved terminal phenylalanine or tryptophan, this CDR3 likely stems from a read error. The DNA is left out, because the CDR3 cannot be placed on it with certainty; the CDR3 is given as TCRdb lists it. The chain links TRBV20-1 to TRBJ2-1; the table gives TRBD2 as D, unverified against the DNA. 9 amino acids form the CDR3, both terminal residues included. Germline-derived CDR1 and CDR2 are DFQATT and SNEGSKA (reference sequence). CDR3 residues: CSARWPKAA.

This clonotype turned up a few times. The DNA for the CDR3 is TGCAGTGCTTTGGGGGGGGTTGGGTCTGGAAACACCATATATTTT. Its protein is CSALGGVGSGNTIYF. The rearrangement links TRBV20-1 to TRBJ1-3, with D possibly TRBD1 on 5 matching bases. Trimming cost V 5 bases and J 1 base, with 15 bases left between them. Germline V lookup: CDR1 DFQATT, CDR2 SNEGSKA (reference sequence). This CDR3 is 15 amino acids long.

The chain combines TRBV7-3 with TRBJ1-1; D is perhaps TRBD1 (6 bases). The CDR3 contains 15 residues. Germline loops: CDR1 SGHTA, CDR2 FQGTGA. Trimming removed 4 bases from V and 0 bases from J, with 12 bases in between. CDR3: CASSSSGVLNTEAFF. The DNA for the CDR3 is TGTGCCAGCAGCTCTTCAGGGGTGTTGAACACTGAAGCTTTCTTT.

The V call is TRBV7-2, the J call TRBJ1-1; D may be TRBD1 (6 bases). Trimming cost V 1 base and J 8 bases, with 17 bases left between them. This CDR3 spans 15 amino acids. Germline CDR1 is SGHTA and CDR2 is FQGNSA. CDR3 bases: TGTGCCAGCAGCTTAGTACAGGGCATGGTTCTGGAAGCTTTCTTT. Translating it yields CASSLVQGMVLEAFF. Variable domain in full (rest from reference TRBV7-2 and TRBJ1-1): GAGVSQSPSNKVTEKGKDVELRCDPISGHTALYWYRQSLGQGLEFLIYFQGNSAPDKSGLPSDRFSAERTGGSVSTLTIQRTQQEDSAVYLCASSLVQGMVLEAFFGQGTRLTVV.